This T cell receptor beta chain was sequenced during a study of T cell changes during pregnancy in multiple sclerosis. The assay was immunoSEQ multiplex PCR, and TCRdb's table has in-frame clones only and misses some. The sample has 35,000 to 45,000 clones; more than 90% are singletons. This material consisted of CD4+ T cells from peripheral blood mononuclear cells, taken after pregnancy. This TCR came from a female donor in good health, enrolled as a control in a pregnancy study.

The CDR3 sequence: CASSPGQIATNEKLFF. CDR3 DNA: TGCGCCAGCAGCCCGGGACAGATAGCAACTAATGAAAAACTGTTTTTT. The chain employs TRBV5-1 and TRBJ1-4; 7 bases line up with TRBD1. The J segment lost 0 bases and the V segment lost 4 bases, leaving 6 bases of the junction unmatched. The CDR3 totals 16 residues. CDR1 SGHRS and CDR2 YFSETQ come from the germline V gene.